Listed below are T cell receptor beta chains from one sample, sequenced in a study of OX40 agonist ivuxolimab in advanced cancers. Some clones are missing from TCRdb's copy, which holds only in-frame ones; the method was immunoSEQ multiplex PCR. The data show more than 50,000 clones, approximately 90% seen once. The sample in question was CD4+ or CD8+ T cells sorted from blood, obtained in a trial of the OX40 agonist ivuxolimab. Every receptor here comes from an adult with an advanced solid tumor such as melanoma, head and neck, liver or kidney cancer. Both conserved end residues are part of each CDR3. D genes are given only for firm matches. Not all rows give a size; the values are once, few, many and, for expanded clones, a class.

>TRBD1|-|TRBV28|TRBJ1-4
CASEQGILRKLFF
TGTGCCTCCGAACAGGGGATCCTGAGAAAACTGTTTTTT
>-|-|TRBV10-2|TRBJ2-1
CASSELGSSYNEQFF
TGCGCCAGCAGTGAGCTGGGGAGCTCCTACAATGAGCAGTTCTTC
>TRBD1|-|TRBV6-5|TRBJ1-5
CASRTGQGIDQPQHF
TGTGCCAGCAGGACGGGACAGGGGATCGATCAGCCCCAGCATTTT
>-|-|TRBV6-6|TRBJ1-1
CASSSGPILNTEAFF
TGTGCCAGCAGTTCCGGACCGATACTGAACACTGAAGCTTTCTTT
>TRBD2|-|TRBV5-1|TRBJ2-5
CASSLAGINQETQYF
TGCGCCAGCAGCTTAGCGGGAATAAACCAAGAGACCCAGTACTTC
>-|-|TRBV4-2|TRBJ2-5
CASSQAQKREETQYF
TGTGCCAGCAGCCAAGCCCAAAAAAGGGAAGAGACCCAGTACTTC
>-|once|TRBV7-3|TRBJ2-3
CASSLGKVQGSTDTQYF
TGTGCCAGCAGCTTAGGGAAAGTGCAGGGGAGCACAGATACGCAGTATTTT
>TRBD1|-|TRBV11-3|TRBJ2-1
CASSRHGTGDNEQFF
TGTGCCAGCAGCCGCCATGGGACAGGAGACAATGAGCAGTTCTTC
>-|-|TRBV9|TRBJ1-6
CASSVAFSYNSPLHF
TGTGCCAGCAGCGTAGCTTTCAGTTATAATTCACCCCTCCACTTT
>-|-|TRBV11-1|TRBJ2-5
CASSLTRGSMAQYF
TGTGCCAGCAGCTTAACGAGGGGTTCGATGGCCCAGTACTTC
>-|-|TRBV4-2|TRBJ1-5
CASSQVGGQPQHF
TGTGCCAGCAGCCAAGTGGGCGGTCAGCCCCAGCATTTT
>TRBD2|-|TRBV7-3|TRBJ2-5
CASGLAGGETQYF
TGTGCCAGCGGGCTAGCGGGAGGTGAGACCCAGTACTTC